The clone carrying this T cell receptor beta chain was detected once. A modified ARM-PCR protocol with three rounds of nested PCR amplified TCRbeta. TCRdb fed the multiplex PCR reads into MiXCR, producing one record per CDR3 protein. The top ten clones hold 35% to 40% of a sample with over 100,000 distinct CDR3 sequences, 75% of them seen once. The data were taken from a study of tumor and adjacent non-tumor tissue in lung cancer. No cell sorting was done before RNA was extracted from the tissue. CDR1 and CDR2 (germline): SGHAT, FQDESV (reference sequence). The CDR3 length is 16 residues. V lost 5 bases and J lost 6; bases outside the gene matches: 13.

This chain connects TRBV11-1 to TRBJ2-1; 7 bases align to TRBD2. The sample was lung tumor tissue. This clonotype was sampled from a woman aged 55-75 years with non-small cell lung cancer. The CDR3 loop is CASSPPLVGGINEQFF. The CDR3 region has the DNA TGTGCCAGCAGCCCACCATTAGTGGGAGGGATCAATGAGCAGTTCTTC. The full variable domain, completed using reference TRBV11-1 and TRBJ2-1, is EAEVAQSPRYKITEKSQAVAFWCDPISGHATLYWYRQILGQGPELLVQFQDESVVDDSQLPKDRFSAERLKGVDSTLKIQPAELGDSAMYLCASSPPLVGGINEQFFGPGTRLTVL.